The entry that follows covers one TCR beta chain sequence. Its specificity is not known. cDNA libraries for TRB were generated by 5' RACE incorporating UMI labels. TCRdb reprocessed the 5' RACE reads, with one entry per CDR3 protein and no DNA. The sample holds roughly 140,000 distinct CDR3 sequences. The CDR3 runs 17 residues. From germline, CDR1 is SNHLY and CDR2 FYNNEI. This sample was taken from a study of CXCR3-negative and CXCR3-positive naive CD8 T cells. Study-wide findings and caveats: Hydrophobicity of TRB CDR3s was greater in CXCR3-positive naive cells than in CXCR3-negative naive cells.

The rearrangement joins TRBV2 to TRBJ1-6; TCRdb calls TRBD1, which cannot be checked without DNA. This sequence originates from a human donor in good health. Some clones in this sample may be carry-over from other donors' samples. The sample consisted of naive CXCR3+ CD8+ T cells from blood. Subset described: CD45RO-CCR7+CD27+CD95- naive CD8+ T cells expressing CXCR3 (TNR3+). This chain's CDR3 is CASSPRRPQSYNSPLHF.